This TCR beta chain appears in the sequencing data of a study of blood T cell repertoires in COVID-19. Enrollment of patients from Seattle took place during active infection, with longitudinal follow-up. Deletions cut 2 bases from V and 4 bases from J, with 13 bases between. CDR3 length equals 14 residues. Germline V gene sequence: CDR1 SGHNT, CDR2 YYREEE (reference sequence). TCRdb's copy holds only in-frame clones and misses some; the assay was immunoSEQ multiplex PCR. The sample contains over 250,000 clones, 85% to 90% of which appear only once. The chain couples TRBV5-4 to TRBJ2-7; a possible D gene is TRBD1 (7 bases). The TCR was taken from a woman in her forties or fifties with COVID-19, enrolled during active disease. Material: peripheral blood. CDR3 amino acids: CASSFGAGGYEQYF. CDR3 nucleotide sequence: TGTGCCAGCAGCTTCGGGGCAGGGGGGTACGAGCAGTACTTC. Variable domain in full (rest from reference TRBV5-4 and TRBJ2-7): ETGVTQSPTHLIKTRGQQVTLRCSSQSGHNTVSWYQQALGQGPQFIFQYYREEENGRGNFPPRFSGLQFPNYSSELNVNALELDDSALYLCASSFGAGGYEQYFGPGTRLTVT.